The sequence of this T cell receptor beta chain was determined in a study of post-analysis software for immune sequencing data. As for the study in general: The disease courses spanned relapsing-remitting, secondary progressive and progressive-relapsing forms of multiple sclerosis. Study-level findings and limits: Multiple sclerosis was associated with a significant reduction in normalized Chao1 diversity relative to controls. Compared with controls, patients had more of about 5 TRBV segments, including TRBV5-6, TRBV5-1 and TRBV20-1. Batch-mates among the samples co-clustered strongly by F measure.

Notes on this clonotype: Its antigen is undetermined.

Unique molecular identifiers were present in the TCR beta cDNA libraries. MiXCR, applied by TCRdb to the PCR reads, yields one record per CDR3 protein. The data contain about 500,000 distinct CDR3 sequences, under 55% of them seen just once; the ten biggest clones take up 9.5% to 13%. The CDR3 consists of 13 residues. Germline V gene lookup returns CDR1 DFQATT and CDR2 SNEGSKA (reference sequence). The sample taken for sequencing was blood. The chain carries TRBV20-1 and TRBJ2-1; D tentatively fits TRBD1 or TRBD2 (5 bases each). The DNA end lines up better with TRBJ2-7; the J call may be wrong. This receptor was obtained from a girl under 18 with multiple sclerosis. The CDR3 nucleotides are TGCAGTGCTGAGTCAGAGGGGTTCTACGAGCAGTACTTC. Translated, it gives CSAESEGFYEQYF.